The clone carrying this TCR beta chain was found a few times. V lost 3 bases and J lost 1; bases outside the gene matches: 5. CDR1 is SGHDT, CDR2 YYEEEE, per germline. CDR3 length equals 16 residues. Clones were sequenced by immunoSEQ multiplex PCR, and TCRdb holds only the in-frame ones, with some missing. The data show 85,000 to 120,000 clones, around 90% seen once. The data belong to a study of T cell changes during pregnancy in multiple sclerosis. The source was peripheral blood, collected after pregnancy. The chain employs TRBV5-6 and TRBJ2-2; TRBD1 agrees at 8 bases. The sequence was obtained from a female donor with multiple sclerosis, enrolled in a pregnancy study. The CDR3 region is CASSWTGQGNTGELFF. The CDR3 DNA reads TGTGCCAGCAGCTGGACCGGACAGGGGAACACCGGGGAGCTGTTTTTT.